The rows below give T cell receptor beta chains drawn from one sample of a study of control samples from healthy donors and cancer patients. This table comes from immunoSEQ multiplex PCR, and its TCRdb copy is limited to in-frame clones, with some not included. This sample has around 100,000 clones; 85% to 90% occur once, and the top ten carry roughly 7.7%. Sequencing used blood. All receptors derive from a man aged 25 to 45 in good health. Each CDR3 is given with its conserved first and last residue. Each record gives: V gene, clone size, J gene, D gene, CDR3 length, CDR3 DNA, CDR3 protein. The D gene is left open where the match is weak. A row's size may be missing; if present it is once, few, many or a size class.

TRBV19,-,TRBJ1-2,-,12,TGTGCCAGTAGTACCGACAGGTCCGGCTACACCTTC,CASSTDRSGYTF
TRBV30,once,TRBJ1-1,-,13,TGTGCCTGGAGTATTTCCGGGGGTTACGAGGCTTTCTTT,CAWSISGGYEAFF
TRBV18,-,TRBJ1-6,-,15,TGTGCCAGCGCCGAGACCCGCTCCTATAATTCACCCCTCCACTTT,CASAETRSYNSPLHF
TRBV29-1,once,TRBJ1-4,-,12,TGCAGCGTTGGGGAGGGGTACGAAAAACTGTTTTTT,CSVGEGYEKLFF
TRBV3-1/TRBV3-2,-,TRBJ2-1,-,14,TGTGCCAGCAGCCCAAGACTCGTCTACAATGAGCAGTTCTTC,CASSPRLVYNEQFF
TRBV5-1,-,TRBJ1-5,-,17,TGCGCCAGCAGCTTGGTGGGAGGGAAGAATAGCAATCAGCCCCAGCATTTT,CASSLVGGKNSNQPQHF
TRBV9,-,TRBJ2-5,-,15,TGTGCCAGCAGCGTAGCTCGCAGGGGAGGGGAGACCCAGTACTTC,CASSVARRGGETQYF
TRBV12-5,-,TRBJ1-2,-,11,TGTGCTAGTGGTTTGCTCACTTACTACACCTTC,CASGLLTYYTF
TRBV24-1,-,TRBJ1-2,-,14,TGTGCCACCAGTGCTGGGGGGGGAGGCTATGGCTACACCTTC,CATSAGGGGYGYTF
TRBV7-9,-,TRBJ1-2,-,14,TGTGCCAGCAGCTTAGCGCAAGGGTTATATGGCTACACCTTC,CASSLAQGLYGYTF
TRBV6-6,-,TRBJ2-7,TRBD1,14,TGTGCCAGCCAACAGGTACAGGGGGGCTACGAGCAGTACTTC,CASQQVQGGYEQYF
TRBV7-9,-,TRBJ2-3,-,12,TGTGCCAGCAGCTTCACCTACGATACGCAGTATTTT,CASSFTYDTQYF
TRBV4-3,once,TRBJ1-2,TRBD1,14,TGCGCCAGCAGCCATTCGACAGGGCTATATGGCTACACCTTC,CASSHSTGLYGYTF